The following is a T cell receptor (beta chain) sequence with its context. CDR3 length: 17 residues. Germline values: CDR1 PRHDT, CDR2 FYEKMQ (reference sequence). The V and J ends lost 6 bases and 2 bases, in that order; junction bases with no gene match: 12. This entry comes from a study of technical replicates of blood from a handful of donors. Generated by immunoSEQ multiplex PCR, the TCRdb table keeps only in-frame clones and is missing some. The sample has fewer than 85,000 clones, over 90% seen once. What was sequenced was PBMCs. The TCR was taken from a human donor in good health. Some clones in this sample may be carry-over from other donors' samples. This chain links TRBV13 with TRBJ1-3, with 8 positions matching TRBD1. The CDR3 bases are TGTGCCAGCAGTTCCTCAGGGGGCTTAAGAACTGGAAACACCATATATTTT. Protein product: CASSSSGGLRTGNTIYF. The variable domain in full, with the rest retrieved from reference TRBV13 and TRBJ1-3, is AAGVIQSPRHLIKEKRETATLKCYPIPRHDTVYWYQQGPGQDPQFLISFYEKMQSDKGSIPDRFSAQQFSDYHSELNMSSLELGDSALYFCASSSSGGLRTGNTIYFGEGSWLTVV.